Following are 12 T cell receptor beta chains from one sample sequenced in a study of blood T cell repertoires in COVID-19. Data came from immunoSEQ multiplex PCR; TCRdb stores just in-frame clones and leaves some out. Of 150,000 to 200,000 clones listed, less than 90% were seen once; the top ten hold less than 10%. The specimen was peripheral blood. The receptors here all came from a woman in her sixties or seventies with COVID-19, enrolled during active disease.

The V gene is TRBV19, the J gene TRBJ2-5; D perhaps matches TRBD2 (6 bases). The length of the CDR3 is 14 residues. Germline CDR1 LNHDA, CDR2 SQIVND (reference sequence). The ends were cut back, 5 bases at V and 14 bases at J, with 24 bases in the middle. This chain's CDR3 is CASSVTGTGDSRYF. CDR3 coding DNA: TGTGCCAGTAGTGTAACCGGGACGGGGGATAGTCGCTACTTC. The complete variable domain, with remaining parts taken from reference TRBV19 and TRBJ2-5, reads DGGITQSPKYLFRKEGQNVTLSCEQNLNHDAMYWYRQDPGQGLRLIYYSQIVNDFQKGDIAEGYSVSREKKESFPLTVTSAQKNPTAFYLCASSVTGTGDSRYFGPGTRLLVL.

The chain couples TRBV7-9 to TRBJ1-2, with 10 bases matching TRBD1. The germline V gene has CDR1 SEHNR and CDR2 FQNEAQ (reference sequence). This CDR3 is 16 amino acids long. The ends lost 7 bases at V and 4 bases at J; junction bases unmatched: 12. The CDR3 spells CASTRGRDRGGYGYTF. For the CDR3, the DNA is TGTGCCAGCACCCGCGGCCGGGACAGGGGAGGCTATGGCTACACCTTC. The full variable domain, completed using reference TRBV7-9 and TRBJ1-2, is DTGVSQNPRHKITKRGQNVTFRCDPISEHNRLYWYRQTLGQGPEFLTYFQNEAQLEKSRLLSDRFSAERPKGSFSTLEIQRTEQGDSAMYLCASTRGRDRGGYGYTFGSGTRLTVV.

The V gene is TRBV28, the J gene TRBJ1-2; 7 bases match TRBD1. Germline lookup yields CDR1 MDHEN and CDR2 SYDVKM. V gave up 2 bases and J gave up 7 bases; unmatched junction bases: 10. This CDR3 region has 15 residues. The CDR3 spells CASSLPTGNTRGYTF. For the CDR3, the DNA is TGTGCCAGCAGTTTACCGACAGGGAATACCCGTGGCTACACCTTC.

The chain joins TRBV12-5 to TRBJ2-3; TRBD2 aligns across 9 bases. CDR3 length equals 14 residues. The trim removed 1 base at V and 8 bases at J, leaving 4 bases unmatched. The V gene's germline CDR1 is LGHNT and CDR2 FRNRAP. The CDR3 loop is CASGLAPAGGTQYF. In nucleotides, the CDR3 is TGTGCTAGTGGTTTGGCCCCAGCGGGAGGTACGCAGTATTTT.

The V gene is TRBV24-1, the J gene TRBJ1-5, with D maybe TRBD1 (6 bases). The CDR3 runs 15 residues. V gave up 3 bases and J gave up 7 bases, with 15 bases separating them. The V gene's germline CDR1 is KGHDR and CDR2 SFDVKD. CDR3 residues: CATSDRTDLSQPQHF. The CDR3, as DNA: TGTGCCACCAGTGATCGGACAGACCTAAGCCAGCCCCAGCATTTT.

The chain recombines TRBV6-2 or TRBV6-3 with TRBJ1-2, with 10 positions matching TRBD1. Germline values: CDR1 MNHEY, CDR2 SVGEGT. Trimming at V came to 6 bases and at J to 7 bases, leaving 14 bases not matched to a gene. This CDR3 has 16 amino acids. CDR3 sequence: CASSLDRAGTGVGYTF. CDR3 DNA sequence: TGTGCCAGCAGCCTCGACCGAGCCGGGACAGGGGTTGGCTACACCTTC.

The table lists this clone with a count of one. The chain carries TRBV11-2 and TRBJ2-7, with D hard to call. The length of the CDR3 is 16 residues. V lost 6 bases and J 0 bases, leaving 18 bases between the germline ends. Germline-derived CDR1 and CDR2 are SGHAT and FQNNGV. The CDR3 sequence: CASSIGGSGPSYEQYF. In DNA form, the CDR3 reads TGTGCCAGCAGTATAGGCGGCTCCGGCCCCTCCTACGAGCAGTACTTC. The variable domain in full, with the rest retrieved from reference TRBV11-2 and TRBJ2-7, is EAGVAQSPRYKIIEKRQSVAFWCNPISGHATLYWYQQILGQGPKLLIQFQNNGVVDDSQLPKDRFSAERLKGVDSTLKIQPAKLEDSAVYLCASSIGGSGPSYEQYFGPGTRLTVT.

The rearrangement joins TRBV10-3 to TRBJ2-7, with 11 bases lining up with TRBD2. The CDR3 is 16 residues long. J was trimmed by 5 bases and V by 8 bases; bases with no gene match: 14. Per germline, CDR1 ENHRY and CDR2 SYGVKD. In nucleotides, the CDR3 is TGTGCCATCGGAAGGCTAGCGGGAGGAGGGTCCAACGAGCAGTACTTC. Protein product: CAIGRLAGGGSNEQYF.

The J gene is TRBJ2-7, the V gene TRBV6-6; 9 nucleotides agree with TRBD1. CDR1 and CDR2 (germline): MNHNY, SVGAGI (reference sequence). CDR3 length: 16 residues. V lost 5 bases and J lost 3; bases outside the gene matches: 11. In DNA, the CDR3 is TGTGCCAGCAGTGGGACCGGACAGGGGACCAACTACGAGCAGTACTTC. Amino acid sequence: CASSGTGQGTNYEQYF.

This rearrangement joins TRBV3-1 (or the pseudogene TRBV3-2) to TRBJ1-2; D might be TRBD1 (6 bases). Looked up from germline, CDR1 is LGHDT and CDR2 is YNNKEL (reference sequence). V was trimmed by 4 bases and J by 4 bases, leaving 16 bases between them. This CDR3 has 15 amino acids. The CDR3 DNA is TGTGCCAGCAGCCTTGGGGGGGCTCTCACCTATGGCTACACCTTC. The encoded protein is CASSLGGALTYGYTF.

This sequence joins TRBV5-1 and TRBJ1-4; 8 bases align to TRBD1. Unmatched junction bases numbered 3, after V lost 4 bases and J lost 7 bases. This CDR3 is built from 13 residues. Germline CDR1 and CDR2: SGHRS and YFSETQ. The CDR3 loop reads CASSGQGSEKLFF. The CDR3 DNA sequence: TGCGCCAGCAGCGGACAGGGTAGTGAAAAACTGTTTTTT.

This rearrangement joins TRBV12-5 to TRBJ1-1; no firm D call. The length of the CDR3 is 16 residues. Trimming cost V 1 base and J 1 base, with 13 bases left between them. The V gene's germline CDR1 is LGHNT and CDR2 FRNRAP. The DNA for the CDR3 is TGTGCTAGTGGTTTGGCAGTGGCTGGGCGGAACACTGAAGCTTTCTTT. Encoded protein: CASGLAVAGRNTEAFF.